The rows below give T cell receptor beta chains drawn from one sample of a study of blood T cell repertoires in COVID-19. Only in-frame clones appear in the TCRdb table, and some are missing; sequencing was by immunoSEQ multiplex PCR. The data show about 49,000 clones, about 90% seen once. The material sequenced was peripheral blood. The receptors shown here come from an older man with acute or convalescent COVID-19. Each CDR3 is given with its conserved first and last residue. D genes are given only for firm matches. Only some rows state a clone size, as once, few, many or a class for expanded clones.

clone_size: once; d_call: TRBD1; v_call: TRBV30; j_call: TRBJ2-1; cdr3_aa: CAWSIPTGTGANEQFF; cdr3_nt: TGTGCCTGGAGTATACCAACAGGGACAGGAGCCAATGAGCAGTTCTTC
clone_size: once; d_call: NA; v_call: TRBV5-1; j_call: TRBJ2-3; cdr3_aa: CASSLPDGAGGITDTQYF; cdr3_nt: TGCGCCAGCAGCTTGCCCGACGGGGCAGGGGGGATCACAGATACGCAGTATTTT
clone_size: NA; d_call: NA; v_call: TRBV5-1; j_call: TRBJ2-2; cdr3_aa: CASSPRTANTGELFF; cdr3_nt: TGCGCCAGCAGCCCTAGGACAGCGAACACCGGGGAGCTGTTTTTT
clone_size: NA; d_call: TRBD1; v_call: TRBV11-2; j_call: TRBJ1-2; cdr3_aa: CASSLTTGANYGYTF; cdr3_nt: TGTGCCAGCAGCTTGACGACAGGGGCAAACTATGGCTACACCTTC
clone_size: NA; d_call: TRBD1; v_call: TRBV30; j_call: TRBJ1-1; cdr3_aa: CAWSVVGTGGRNTEAFF; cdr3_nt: TGTGCCTGGAGTGTCGTCGGGACAGGGGGTAGGAATACTGAAGCTTTCTTT
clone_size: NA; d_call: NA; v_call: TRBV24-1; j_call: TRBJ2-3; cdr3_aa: CATSDPRGTDTQYF; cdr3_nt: TGTGCCACCAGTGATCCCCGGGGGACAGATACGCAGTATTTT
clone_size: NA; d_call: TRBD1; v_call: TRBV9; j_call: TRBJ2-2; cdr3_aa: CASSVGTGEFGELFF; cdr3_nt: TGTGCCAGCAGCGTAGGGACAGGGGAATTCGGGGAGCTGTTTTTT
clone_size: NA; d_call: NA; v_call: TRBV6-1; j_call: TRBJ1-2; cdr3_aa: CASSEVGQRMANYGYTF; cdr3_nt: TGTGCCAGCAGTGAAGTTGGACAACGTATGGCTAACTATGGCTACACCTTC
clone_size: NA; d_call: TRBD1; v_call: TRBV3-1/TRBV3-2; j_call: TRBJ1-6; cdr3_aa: CASSRDSMSSPLHF; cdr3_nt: TGTGCCAGCAGCCGGGACAGTATGTCTTCACCCCTCCACTTT
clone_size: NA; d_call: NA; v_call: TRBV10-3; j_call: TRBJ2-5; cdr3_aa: CAISGGETQYF; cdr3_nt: TGTGCCATCAGTGGCGGGGAGACCCAGTACTTC
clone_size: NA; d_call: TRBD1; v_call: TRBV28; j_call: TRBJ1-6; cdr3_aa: CASRNTGDSPLHF; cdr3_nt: TGTGCCAGCAGAAATACAGGGGACTCACCCCTCCACTTT
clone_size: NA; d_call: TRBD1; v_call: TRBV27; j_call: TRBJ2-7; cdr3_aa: CASSFTGAGTYEQYF; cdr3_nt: TGTGCCAGCAGTTTTACAGGGGCAGGGACCTACGAGCAGTACTTC
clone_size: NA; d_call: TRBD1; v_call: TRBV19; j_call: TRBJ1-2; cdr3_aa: CASSPGTGALNYGYTF; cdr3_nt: TGTGCCAGTAGTCCCGGGACAGGGGCCCTAAACTATGGCTACACCTTC